This TCR beta chain was identified in a study of blood T cell repertoires in COVID-19. TCRdb's table, derived via immunoSEQ multiplex PCR, lists solely in-frame clones and lacks some. The table has some 370,000 clones, roughly four fifths seen once. Germline V gives CDR1 SGHVS, CDR2 FNYEAQ. V lost 10 bases, J lost 6 bases, and 9 bases lay in between. The CDR3 extends over 10 amino acids. Source material: PBMCs or T cells enriched from blood (not recorded which). The receptor's source is a woman in her 50s who had recovered from COVID-19. The chain is built from TRBV7-6 and TRBJ1-1; tentatively, D is TRBD1 (5 bases). The DNA of the CDR3 is TGTGCCAATAGGGGCTCTGAAGCTTTCTTT. Its translation: CANRGSEAFF.